This passage covers 24 T cell receptor beta chains from one sample sequenced in a study of T cell repertoires in cytomegalovirus infection. One entry per CDR3 protein, called by TCRdb with MiXCR from the reads. The repertoire holds a few hundred thousand distinct CDR3 sequences, with roughly 9.5% as singletons. The sequenced material came from PBMCs. Source of these receptors: a human donor in good health (CMV status not recorded). Some clones in this sample may be carry-over from other donors' samples.

In its sample, this clonotype was seen a few times. The chain links TRBV19 to TRBJ1-5, with D unclear. This CDR3 region has 13 residues. Germline V gene lookup returns CDR1 LNHDA and CDR2 SQIVND (reference sequence). V lost 9 bases and J 2 bases, leaving 11 bases between the germline ends. This CDR3 reads CASTPRGNQPQHF. The CDR3, as DNA: TGTGCCAGCACCCCCCGGGGCAATCAGCCCCAGCATTTT. Full variable domain (remainder filled in from reference TRBV19 and TRBJ1-5): DGGITQSPKYLFRKEGQNVTLSCEQNLNHDAMYWYRQDPGQGLRLIYYSQIVNDFQKGDIAEGYSVSREKKESFPLTVTSAQKNPTAFYLCASTPRGNQPQHFGDGTRLSIL.

This clonotype was detected many times. The CDR3 protein is CASSPGRGLSNEQFF. CDR3 DNA: TGTGCCAGCAGTCCAGGTAGGGGTCTAAGCAATGAGCAGTTCTTC. This chain joins TRBV7-2 and TRBJ2-1; TRBD1 is a possible D gene (5 bases). The CDR3 is 15 residues long. V lost 6 bases to trimming and J lost 6 bases, with 18 bases between them. Germline assignment: CDR1 SGHTA and CDR2 FQGNSA.

This clonotype was seen many times. The chain is built from TRBV19 and TRBJ2-5; 11 bases match TRBD2. This CDR3 has 17 amino acids. J lost 4 bases, V lost 8 bases, and 15 bases had no gene match. Looked up from germline, CDR1 is LNHDA and CDR2 is SQIVND (reference sequence). This chain's CDR3 is CASSKDILAGEGETQYF. For the CDR3, the DNA is TGTGCCAGTTCGAAGGACATACTAGCGGGAGAGGGAGAGACCCAGTACTTC.

This clonotype was found a few times. V gene TRBV6-2 or TRBV6-3 combines with J gene TRBJ2-1; 11 nucleotides align to TRBD2. V was pared by 6 bases and J by 8 bases, with 6 bases of the junction left unmatched. The CDR3 sequence is 14 residues long. CDR1 MNHEY and CDR2 SVGEGT come from the germline V gene. This CDR3 is CASRPTSGSYEQFF. CDR3 DNA sequence: TGTGCCAGCAGACCCACTAGCGGGAGCTATGAGCAGTTCTTC.

At least ten counts were recorded for this clonotype. CDR3 protein: CASSGTGGNTEAFF. CDR3 bases: TGTGCCAGCAGTGGGACAGGGGGCAACACTGAAGCTTTCTTT. The chain carries TRBV12-3 or TRBV12-4 and TRBJ1-1, with 12 bases fitting TRBD1. This CDR3 is built from 14 residues. The trim removed 5 bases at V and 2 bases at J, leaving 0 bases unmatched.

Only a few counts were recorded for this clonotype. The V and J genes are TRBV15 and TRBJ1-2; possible D gene TRBD1, 5 bases. The V gene lost 4 bases and the J gene lost 5 bases, with 20 bases spanning the gap. Per germline, CDR1 LNHNV and CDR2 YYDKDF (reference sequence). The CDR3 has 16 amino acids. The CDR3 DNA is TGTGCCACCAGCACCCGACTAGGGGAACGGCCTTATGGCTACACCTTC. Amino acid sequence: CATSTRLGERPYGYTF.

This clonotype was detected a few times. The gene calls are TRBV19 and TRBJ2-2, with D possibly being TRBD2 (6 bases). This CDR3 spans 16 amino acids. Per the germline V gene, CDR1 is LNHDA and CDR2 is SQIVND (reference sequence). Deletions cut 7 bases from V and 3 bases from J, with 18 bases between. DNA of the CDR3: TGTGCCAGTATTGGGCCGAAGCCGGGGGACACCGGGGAGCTGTTTTTT. It is translated as CASIGPKPGDTGELFF.

The table lists this clonotype with a few counts. V usage is TRBV6-1 and J usage is TRBJ1-2, with unresolved D. This CDR3 region has 15 residues. The V end lost 5 bases, the J end lost 4 bases, and 17 bases lay between the germline ends. Germline V CDR1 and CDR2: MNHNS, SASEGT. CDR3 sequence: CASSYPPARVYGYTF. DNA for the CDR3: TGTGCCAGCAGTTACCCCCCAGCCCGCGTCTATGGCTACACCTTC.

The chain is built from TRBV7-3 and TRBJ2-7; possibly TRBD1 or TRBD2 for D (5 bases each). The V end lost 0 bases, the J end lost 7 bases, and 10 bases lay between the germline ends. Germline CDR1 SGHTA, CDR2 FQGTGA. The CDR3 totals 13 residues. DNA of the CDR3: TGTGCCAGCAGCTTAACGTGGGGCGGGGAGCAGTACTTC. Amino acid sequence: CASSLTWGGEQYF.

The chain has TRBV28 and TRBJ1-2; TRBD1 might be the D (5 bases). Germline CDR1 MDHEN, CDR2 SYDVKM. This CDR3 region has 14 residues. Trimming removed 2 bases at V and 6 bases at J, with 13 bases between. The CDR3 reads CASSLPKGPNGYTF. In DNA, the CDR3 is TGTGCCAGCAGTTTACCGAAGGGGCCCAATGGCTACACCTTC.

This clonotype has a count of ten or more. The rearrangement uses TRBV7-6 and TRBJ2-5, with D possibly matching TRBD2 (5 bases). CDR3 size: 13 residues. Trimming shortened V by 3 bases and J by 5 bases, and 10 bases separated the two germline ends. In germline, CDR1 is SGHVS, CDR2 FNYEAQ. This chain's CDR3 is CASSLTGWETQYF. CDR3 DNA sequence: TGTGCCAGCAGCTTGACGGGGTGGGAGACCCAGTACTTC.

On this clonotype itself: One end of the junction does not line up with germline, which may come from a read error. This chain links TRBV7-2 with TRBJ2-7, with D possibly TRBD1 on 6 matching bases. The CDR3 is 16 amino acids. CDR1 and CDR2 (germline): SGHTA, FQGNSA. Here the CDR3 reads CASGLGITGKLAEQYF. The CDR3 nucleotides are TGTGCCAGCGGCTTAGGTATTACAGGGAAGTTGGCCGAGCAGTACTTC.

On this clonotype: A read error may produce the germline difference seen at one junction end. V is TRBV27 and J is TRBJ2-7; D is possibly TRBD2 (6 bases). The CDR3 runs 12 residues. The germline gives CDR1 MNHEY, CDR2 SMNVEV (reference sequence). The chain's CDR3 is CASSLRNGLSHF. The CDR3 DNA reads TGTGCCAGCAGTTTAAGGAATGGACTATCCCACTTC.

V and J are TRBV7-3 and TRBJ2-3; 10 nucleotides line up with TRBD2. Germline V gene sequence: CDR1 SGHTA, CDR2 FQGTGA. With V trimmed by 4 bases and J by 2 bases, 9 bases remained unmatched. The CDR3 is 17 amino acids. CDR3 sequence (DNA): TGTGCCAGCAGCTATCTAGCGGGAGTTAAACTCACAGATACGCAGTATTTT. This gives the protein CASSYLAGVKLTDTQYF.

This clonotype was seen at least ten times. This chain connects TRBV4-2 to TRBJ1-1; D remains unclear. CDR1 and CDR2 (germline): LGHNA, YNFKEQ. V was trimmed by 3 bases and J by 11 bases, leaving 13 bases between them. The length of the CDR3 is 12 residues. The chain's CDR3 is CASSQEDAGAFF. As DNA, the CDR3 is TGTGCCAGCAGCCAGGAGGATGCTGGGGCTTTCTTT.

Ten or more counts support this clonotype. The J gene is TRBJ2-5, the V gene TRBV7-2; no firm D call. Germline V gene lookup returns CDR1 SGHTA and CDR2 FQGNSA. The CDR3 contains 14 residues. The ends were cut back, 4 bases at V and 5 bases at J, with 14 bases in the middle. This CDR3 reads CASSYPSGQETQYF. Written as DNA, the CDR3 is TGTGCCAGCAGCTACCCTTCGGGTCAGGAGACCCAGTACTTC.

This clonotype was observed many times. The chain couples TRBV12-3 or TRBV12-4 to TRBJ2-7, with D uncertain. The CDR3 has 13 residues. Trimming removed 6 bases from V and 1 base from J, with 10 bases in between. The CDR3 spells CASSKQTSYEQYF. The CDR3 nucleotides read TGTGCCAGCAGCAAACAGACTTCCTACGAGCAGTACTTC.

Remarks on this clonotype: This may arise from a read error, as a much more abundant clone is one base away. This chain uses TRBV11-2 with TRBJ2-3, with 10 bases identical to TRBD2. Germline V CDR1 and CDR2: SGHAT, FQNNGV. The CDR3 is made up of 17 amino acids. CDR3 loop: CAGSLVLAGPITDTQYF. The CDR3 DNA follows: TGTGCCGGCAGCTTAGTACTAGCGGGACCCATCACAGATACGCAGTATTTT.

This clonotype was seen only a few times. This chain connects TRBV29-1 to TRBJ2-7; a weak D match, TRBD1 (5 bases). Germline CDR1 is SQVTM and CDR2 is ANQGSEA. Trimming took off 1 base at V and 2 bases at J, with 18 bases between the two ends. CDR3 length equals 16 residues. This CDR3 is CSVEGVGRENTYEQYF. CDR3 sequence (DNA): TGCAGCGTTGAAGGAGTAGGCAGGGAAAATACCTACGAGCAGTACTTC.

This clonotype was picked up many times. The V gene is TRBV6-2 or TRBV6-3, the J gene TRBJ1-2; D ambiguous. V gave up 10 bases and J gave up 1 base, with 13 bases separating them. The CDR3 is made up of 13 amino acids. Germline lookup yields CDR1 MNHEY and CDR2 SVGEGT. CDR3 bases: TGTGCCACCTCCACTGGGCGTAACTATGGCTACACCTTC. Translating gives CATSTGRNYGYTF.

This clonotype was detected many times. The V call is TRBV7-3, the J call TRBJ2-1; 16 bases align to TRBD2. The J segment lost 8 bases and the V segment lost 2 bases, leaving 6 bases of the junction unmatched. This CDR3 has 17 amino acids. From germline, CDR1 is SGHTA and CDR2 FQGTGA. The chain's CDR3 is CASSLSGLAGGMDEQFF. The DNA of the CDR3 is TGTGCCAGCAGCTTATCGGGACTAGCGGGGGGGATGGATGAGCAGTTCTTC.

This clonotype was detected a few times. This chain joins TRBV20-1 and TRBJ2-1, with 11 bases that match TRBD2. This CDR3 has 16 amino acids. Trimming removed 3 bases from V and 4 bases from J; junction bases left unmatched: 8. Germline-derived CDR1 and CDR2 are DFQATT and SNEGSKA (reference sequence). CDR3 region: CSARKAGLAEYNEQFF. The CDR3 nucleotides are TGCAGTGCTAGGAAAGCGGGACTAGCGGAATACAATGAGCAGTTCTTC.

At least ten counts were recorded for this clonotype. The V call is TRBV11-2, the J call TRBJ2-2, with D maybe TRBD1 (5 bases). The CDR3 length is 14 residues. From germline, CDR1 is SGHAT and CDR2 FQNNGV. With 0 bases removed from V and 7 bases from J, the gap between germline ends came to 9 bases. The CDR3 here is CASSLDRADGELFF. For the CDR3, the DNA is TGTGCCAGCAGCTTAGACAGGGCGGACGGGGAGCTGTTTTTT.

The genes are TRBV10-3 and TRBJ1-1, with a tentative D call TRBD1 (5 bases). CDR1 and CDR2 from the germline V gene are ENHRY and SYGVKD. V was clipped by 3 bases and J by 4 bases, with 15 bases between them. The CDR3 is 15 amino acids. The CDR3: CAISESGGKGTEAFF. Here the CDR3 DNA reads TGTGCCATCAGTGAAAGTGGGGGTAAAGGCACTGAAGCTTTCTTT.